The present TCR beta chain was sequenced within a study of blood T cell repertoires in COVID-19. The wider study: Sample material is recorded as cDNA or gDNA derived from T cells, B-cell-depleted T cells, or PBMCs.

The method was immunoSEQ multiplex PCR; TCRdb's version includes in-frame clones alone and lacks a portion of them. The data contain some 70,000 clones, 60% to 80% of them singletons. The germline CDR1 and CDR2 sequences are SGHRS and YFSETQ. This CDR3 spans 16 amino acids. V was cut by 0 bases and J by 2 bases, with 13 bases left in between. What was sequenced was peripheral blood. The chain combines TRBV5-1 with TRBJ2-3, with D perhaps matching TRBD1 (5 bases). The clonotype was recovered from a human donor in a cohort sampled during active COVID-19. Here the CDR3 reads CASSLGQRRFTDTQYF. The CDR3 bases are TGCGCCAGCAGCTTGGGACAGAGACGATTCACAGATACGCAGTATTTT.